The rows below give T cell receptor beta chains drawn from one sample of a study of OX40 agonist ivuxolimab in advanced cancers. Repertoires were generated with immunoSEQ multiplex PCR, while TCRdb's copy carries only in-frame clones and drops some. The profile shows tens of thousands of clones, 80% to 85% of them singletons. The source material was CD4+ or CD8+ T cells sorted from blood, sampled in a trial of the OX40 agonist ivuxolimab. These receptors came from an adult with an advanced solid tumor such as melanoma, head and neck, liver or kidney cancer. Both conserved end residues are part of each CDR3. A D gene is named only where the DNA matches it firmly. The size entry is marked missing in some rows and otherwise reads once, few, many or a size class.

cdr3_aa: CASSTGDRNYGYTF; cdr3_nt: TGCGCCAGCAGCACCGGGGACCGCAACTATGGCTACACCTTC; d_call: NA; j_call: TRBJ1-2; clone_size: NA; v_call: TRBV5-1
cdr3_aa: CASSVRVASNEQFF; cdr3_nt: TGTGCCAGTAGTGTCCGGGTTGCAAGCAATGAGCAGTTCTTC; d_call: NA; j_call: TRBJ2-1; clone_size: NA; v_call: TRBV19
cdr3_aa: CASSPRLAGGPKDTQYF; cdr3_nt: TGTGCCAGCAGCCCCCGACTAGCGGGAGGCCCTAAAGATACGCAGTATTTT; d_call: TRBD2; j_call: TRBJ2-3; clone_size: NA; v_call: TRBV9
cdr3_aa: CASSLYQSAGEGSNQPQHF; cdr3_nt: TGTGCCAGCAGCTTGTATCAATCGGCGGGAGAGGGTAGCAATCAGCCCCAGCATTTT; d_call: NA; j_call: TRBJ1-5; clone_size: few; v_call: TRBV5-5
cdr3_aa: CASSLRMGNGYTF; cdr3_nt: TGTGCCAGCAGCTTAAGGATGGGGAATGGCTACACCTTC; d_call: NA; j_call: TRBJ1-2; clone_size: NA; v_call: TRBV7-2
cdr3_aa: CASSWGPNTEAFF; cdr3_nt: TGTGCCAGCAGCTGGGGTCCGAACACTGAAGCTTTCTTT; d_call: NA; j_call: TRBJ1-1; clone_size: NA; v_call: TRBV27
cdr3_aa: CASSPWTGEGEQFF; cdr3_nt: TGTGCCAGCAGCCCGTGGACAGGGGAGGGCGAGCAGTTCTTC; d_call: TRBD1; j_call: TRBJ2-1; clone_size: NA; v_call: TRBV14
cdr3_aa: CASSELRGPPEAFF; cdr3_nt: TGCGCCAGCAGTGAGTTGAGGGGTCCGCCTGAAGCTTTCTTT; d_call: NA; j_call: TRBJ1-1; clone_size: NA; v_call: TRBV10-1
cdr3_aa: CASSPGWSQPQHF; cdr3_nt: TGTGCCAGCAGTCCGGGGTGGAGTCAGCCCCAGCATTTT; d_call: NA; j_call: TRBJ1-5; clone_size: few; v_call: TRBV27
cdr3_aa: CASSMRASGDTGELFF; cdr3_nt: TGTGCCAGTAGTATGAGGGCTAGCGGGGACACCGGGGAGCTGTTTTTT; d_call: TRBD2; j_call: TRBJ2-2; clone_size: NA; v_call: TRBV19
cdr3_aa: CASSTKRETEAFF; cdr3_nt: TGTGCCAGCAGCACGAAGAGAGAAACTGAAGCTTTCTTT; d_call: NA; j_call: TRBJ1-1; clone_size: many; v_call: TRBV11-2
cdr3_aa: CASRIGGGTDTQYF; cdr3_nt: TGTGCCAGCAGGATCGGTGGGGGCACAGATACGCAGTATTTT; d_call: NA; j_call: TRBJ2-3; clone_size: NA; v_call: TRBV13
cdr3_aa: CAISPLDRGNSPLHF; cdr3_nt: TGTGCCATCAGTCCCTTGGACAGGGGGAATTCACCCCTCCACTTT; d_call: TRBD1; j_call: TRBJ1-6; clone_size: NA; v_call: TRBV10-3
cdr3_aa: CASSLALSGRYRGEQFF; cdr3_nt: TGTGCCAGCAGCTTAGCGCTTAGCGGGAGATACCGGGGTGAGCAGTTCTTC; d_call: TRBD2; j_call: TRBJ2-1; clone_size: NA; v_call: TRBV7-8
cdr3_aa: CASSGGGGIYEQYF; cdr3_nt: TGTGCCAGCAGCGGAGGGGGGGGCATCTACGAGCAGTACTTC; d_call: NA; j_call: TRBJ2-7; clone_size: NA; v_call: TRBV5-4
cdr3_aa: CASSRDRQGALSYNSPLHF; cdr3_nt: TGTGCCAGCTCACGGGATCGCCAGGGTGCCCTCTCCTATAATTCACCCCTCCACTTT; d_call: NA; j_call: TRBJ1-6; clone_size: NA; v_call: TRBV18
cdr3_aa: CASSPPVGSYNSPLHF; cdr3_nt: TGTGCCAGCTCACCACCGGTGGGCTCCTATAATTCACCCCTCCACTTT; d_call: NA; j_call: TRBJ1-6; clone_size: NA; v_call: TRBV18
cdr3_aa: CASSKGASGTTDTQYF; cdr3_nt: TGTGCCAGCAGCAAAGGCGCTAGCGGGACCACAGATACGCAGTATTTT; d_call: TRBD2; j_call: TRBJ2-3; clone_size: NA; v_call: TRBV11-1
cdr3_aa: CASRGGSPYEQYF; cdr3_nt: TGTGCCAGCAGGGGGGGATCACCCTACGAGCAGTACTTC; d_call: NA; j_call: TRBJ2-7; clone_size: NA; v_call: TRBV2
cdr3_aa: CASSSRTGPSGNTIYF; cdr3_nt: TGCGCCAGCAGCTCCAGGACGGGACCCTCTGGAAACACCATATATTTT; d_call: NA; j_call: TRBJ1-3; clone_size: NA; v_call: TRBV5-1
cdr3_aa: CASSIQERGPGQPQHF; cdr3_nt: TGTGCCAGTAGTATACAAGAAAGGGGGCCGGGTCAGCCCCAGCATTTT; d_call: TRBD1; j_call: TRBJ1-5; clone_size: NA; v_call: TRBV19
cdr3_aa: CASSINGDNYGYTF; cdr3_nt: TGTGCCAGTAGTATAAACGGCGATAACTATGGCTACACCTTC; d_call: NA; j_call: TRBJ1-2; clone_size: NA; v_call: TRBV19
cdr3_aa: CASSSGLAGSYNEQFF; cdr3_nt: TGTGCCAGCAGCTCGGGACTAGCGGGCTCCTACAATGAGCAGTTCTTC; d_call: TRBD2; j_call: TRBJ2-1; clone_size: once; v_call: TRBV11-3
cdr3_aa: CASSPPSGGRYNEQFF; cdr3_nt: TGTGCCAGCAGCCCCCCTAGCGGGGGGCGATACAATGAGCAGTTCTTC; d_call: TRBD2; j_call: TRBJ2-1; clone_size: few; v_call: TRBV7-2
cdr3_aa: CASSRTSGGSNTGELFF; cdr3_nt: TGCGCCAGCAGCCGGACTAGCGGGGGGTCGAACACCGGGGAGCTGTTTTTT; d_call: TRBD2; j_call: TRBJ2-2; clone_size: NA; v_call: TRBV5-1